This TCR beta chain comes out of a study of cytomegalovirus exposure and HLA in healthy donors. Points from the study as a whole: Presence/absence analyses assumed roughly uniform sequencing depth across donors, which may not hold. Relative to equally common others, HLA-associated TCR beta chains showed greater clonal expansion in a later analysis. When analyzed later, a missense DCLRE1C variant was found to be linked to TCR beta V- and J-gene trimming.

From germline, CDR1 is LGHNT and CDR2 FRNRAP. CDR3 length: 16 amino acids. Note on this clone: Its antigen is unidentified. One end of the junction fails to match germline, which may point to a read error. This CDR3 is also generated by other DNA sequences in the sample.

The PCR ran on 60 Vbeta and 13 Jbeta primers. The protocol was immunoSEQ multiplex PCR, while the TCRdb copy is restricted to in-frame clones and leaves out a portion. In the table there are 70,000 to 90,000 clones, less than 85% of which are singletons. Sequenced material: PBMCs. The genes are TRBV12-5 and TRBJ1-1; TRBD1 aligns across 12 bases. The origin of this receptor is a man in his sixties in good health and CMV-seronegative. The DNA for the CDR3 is TGTGCTAGTGGCTTGGTACAGGGACAGGGGGCAGTCGGAGCTTTCTTT. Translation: CASGLVQGQGAVGAFF.